These T cell receptor beta chains were read from a single sample in a study of post-analysis software for immune sequencing data. TCRdb re-analysed the PCR reads in MiXCR, keeping a single row per CDR3 protein. Of around 770,000 distinct CDR3 sequences listed, around 42% are singletons. The source material was blood. Receptor source: a girl aged 10 to 17 with multiple sclerosis. Each CDR3 is given with its conserved first and last residue. The D gene is left open where the match is weak. Rows give clone size only sometimes, using once, few, many, or a class for an expanded clone.

cdr3_length	clone_size	v_call	j_call	d_call	cdr3_aa	cdr3_nt
18	few	TRBV28	TRBJ2-3	.	CASSPTSGTMPHRNTQYF	TGTGCCAGCAGTCCCACCAGCGGTACTATGCCCCACAGAAATACGCAGTATTTT
14	.	TRBV20-1	TRBJ2-5	TRBD2	CSARLAGGPLEQYF	TGCAGTGCAAGACTAGCGGGAGGGCCCTTGGAGCAGTACTTC
15	.	TRBV20-1	TRBJ2-3	.	CSASPGLFSRDTQYF	TGCAGTGCTAGTCCCGGACTTTTTTCGAGAGATACGCAGTATTTT
14	.	TRBV15	TRBJ1-2	.	CATSSLGSNYGYTF	TGTGCCACCAGCAGCCTGGGATCGAACTATGGCTACACCTTC
14	.	TRBV6-1	TRBJ1-5	.	CASSEVPGPTAQHF	TGTGCCAGCAGTGAAGTTCCCGGGCCCACGGCCCAGCATTTT
14	once	TRBV30	TRBJ2-7	TRBD2	CAWSATSGSIEQYF	TGTGCCTGGAGTGCGACTAGCGGGAGCATTGAGCAGTACTTC
14	.	TRBV4-2	TRBJ1-1	.	CASSQVGEGTEAFF	TGTGCCAGCAGCCAAGTGGGAGAGGGGACTGAAGCTTTCTTT
11	.	TRBV7-9	TRBJ1-2	.	CAVNRPYGYTF	TGTGCTGTGAATCGACCCTATGGTTACACCTTC
15	.	TRBV6-5	TRBJ1-2	.	CASSYSSGIFGGYTF	TGTGCCAGCAGTTACTCTTCCGGGATTTTTGGTGGCTACACCTTC
13	many	TRBV12-3/TRBV12-4	TRBJ1-5	.	CASTTSTNQPQHF	TGTGCCAGCACAACTTCAACCAATCAGCCCCAGCATTTT
14	once	TRBV20-1	TRBJ1-1	.	CSARVDRRNTEAFF	TGCAGTGCTAGAGTCGACAGGAGGAACACTGAAGCTTTCTTT
13	.	TRBV12-3/TRBV12-4	TRBJ2-7	.	CASSLAGREEQYF	TGTGCCAGCAGTTTGGCAGGTCGCGAAGAGCAGTACTTC
17	few	TRBV15	TRBJ2-5	TRBD1	CATSRDRGTGTQETQYF	TGTGCCACCAGCAGAGATCGGGGGACAGGGACTCAAGAGACCCAGTACTTC
15	.	TRBV7-9	TRBJ2-7	TRBD2	CAGSPRTSGAYEQYF	TGTGCCGGCAGCCCTCGGACTAGCGGAGCCTACGAGCAGTACTTC
10	.	TRBV29-1	TRBJ2-1	TRBD2	CSVWSGRQFF	TGCAGCGTATGGAGCGGGAGACAGTTCTTC
15	.	TRBV14	TRBJ2-3	TRBD2	CASSAGLADLDTQYF	TGTGCCAGCAGCGCGGGACTAGCGGATCTAGATACGCAGTATTTT
15	.	TRBV29-1	TRBJ2-1	TRBD2	CSVEGRASGSDEQFF	TGCAGCGTTGAAGGTCGAGCTAGCGGGAGCGATGAGCAGTTCTTC
13	.	TRBV12-3/TRBV12-4	TRBJ1-2	TRBD1	CASNLMTGYGYTF	TGTGCCAGCAACCTAATGACAGGGTATGGCTACACCTTC
14	.	TRBV2	TRBJ2-7	TRBD2	CASSERGPRSEQYF	TGTGCCAGCAGCGAGCGGGGGCCTAGGAGCGAGCAGTACTTC
15	few	TRBV7-9	TRBJ1-2	TRBD1	CASSSNPGQNYGYTF	TGTGCCAGCAGCTCCAATCCGGGACAGAACTATGGCTACACCTTC
16	few	TRBV12-3/TRBV12-4	TRBJ2-4	TRBD2	CASSTRTSGTKNIQYF	TGTGCCAGCAGTACCCGGACTAGCGGGACAAAAAACATTCAGTACTTC
15	.	TRBV5-1	TRBJ2-6	TRBD1	CASGTGTSGANVLTF	TGCGCCAGCGGGACAGGTACATCTGGGGCCAACGTCCTGACTTTC
16	.	TRBV5-1	TRBJ2-2	TRBD2	CASSSSGLEITGELFF	TGCGCCAGCAGTTCGTCGGGACTAGAGATCACCGGGGAGCTGTTTTTT
20	few	TRBV4-3	TRBJ2-3	TRBD1	CASSQGPTAGGAGRTDTQYF	TGCGCCAGCAGCCAAGGCCCCACGGCAGGGGGCGCGGGGCGCACAGATACGCAGTATTTT
16	few	TRBV27	TRBJ2-3	TRBD2	CASSFPSGTGTDTQYF	TGTGCCAGCAGTTTCCCTAGCGGGACGGGCACAGATACGCAGTATTTT
12	few	TRBV6-5	TRBJ1-2	.	CASRGTNYGYTF	TGTGCCAGCAGGGGGACTAACTATGGCTACACCTTC
15	.	TRBV3-1	TRBJ2-5	.	CASSQPKRSQETQYF	TGTGCCAGCAGCCAACCTAAGCGGAGTCAAGAGACCCAGTACTTC
15	.	TRBV11-3	TRBJ2-6	.	CASSLDNSGANVLTF	TGTGCCAGCAGCTTAGACAACTCTGGGGCCAACGTCCTGACTTTC
14	few	TRBV29-1	TRBJ2-3	TRBD1	CSAGGTGGPDTQYF	TGCAGCGCCGGGGGGACAGGGGGCCCAGATACGCAGTATTTT
22	.	TRBV7-8	TRBJ2-3	TRBD2	CASSPTRLARLAGGLSTDTQYF	TGTGCCAGCAGCCCTACCCGGTTGGCTAGGCTAGCGGGGGGGTTGAGCACAGATACGCAGTATTTT